These 2 T cell receptor beta chains were sequenced from one sample in a study of blood T cell repertoires in COVID-19. Clones were read by immunoSEQ multiplex PCR, and TCRdb kept only the in-frame ones, dropping some. This table has approximately 210,000 clones, under 90% appearing once. Sequenced material: peripheral blood. The receptors shown here come from a woman aged 80 or over with COVID-19, enrolled during active disease.

The chain employs TRBV7-9 and TRBJ2-7; D not certain. The length of the CDR3 is 12 residues. Germline V gene sequence: CDR1 SEHNR, CDR2 FQNEAQ (reference sequence). Trimming stripped 4 bases from V and 4 bases from J, with 8 bases between. The CDR3 spells CASSSLGYEQYF. CDR3 DNA: TGTGCCAGCAGCTCCCTAGGTTACGAGCAGTACTTC.

The rearrangement joins TRBV18 to TRBJ2-2, with 7 bases fitting TRBD1. There are 15 residues in the CDR3. From germline, CDR1 is KGHSH and CDR2 LQKENI. V trimming: 3 bases; J trimming: 3 bases; junction bases outside the gene matches: 4. The DNA of the CDR3 is TGTGCCAGCTCACCCGGGACAGAGGACACCGGGGAGCTGTTTTTT. Protein sequence: CASSPGTEDTGELFF.